This T cell receptor beta chain was identified during a study of cytomegalovirus exposure and HLA in healthy donors. Background on the study: For the approximately 360 genotyped donors, 80% to 90% fell within the Caucasian-associated ancestry cluster.

Study-level findings and limits: Available immune exposure information was restricted to CMV serostatus only. A later analysis linked a missense variant in DCLRE1C to the trimming of TCR beta V and J genes. Sequence variants that were highly shared formed a cluster that was likely a sequencing artifact.

13 Jbeta primers and 60 Vbeta primers were used for the PCR. The method was immunoSEQ multiplex PCR; TCRdb's version includes in-frame clones alone and lacks a portion of them. The table records 100,000 to 140,000 clones, about 80% of them present only once. A remark on this clone: Its cognate antigen is unknown.

The source of this sequence is a man aged 25 to 40 in good health and CMV-seronegative. The sequencing sample was made of PBMCs.

This chain's CDR3 is CASLIKTTGDYFGTEAFF. Here the CDR3 DNA reads TGTGCCAGTCTTATAAAGACGACAGGGGATTATTTTGGCACTGAAGCTTTCTTT. V usage is TRBV19 and J usage is TRBJ1-1; TRBD1 agrees at 8 bases. Looked up from germline, CDR1 is LNHDA and CDR2 is SQIVND (reference sequence). V shed 8 bases and J 4 bases; nucleotides not matched to a gene: 21. CDR3 size: 18 residues.